The 17 T cell receptor beta chains below come from one sample, sequenced in a study of cytomegalovirus exposure and HLA in healthy donors. PCR involved 60 Vbeta and 13 Jbeta primers. Profiling relied on immunoSEQ multiplex PCR, and the TCRdb table lists in-frame clones only, not all of them. This table holds about 130,000 clones, 70% found once. The sequenced sample was PBMCs. All receptors derive from a woman aged 55 to 70 in good health and CMV-seropositive.

CDR3 sequence: CASSMIGYGYTF. The DNA of the CDR3 is TGTGCCAGTAGTATGATCGGCTATGGCTACACCTTC. The chain employs TRBV19 and TRBJ1-2, with unresolved D. The CDR3 consists of 12 residues. Germline CDR1 is LNHDA and CDR2 is SQIVND (reference sequence). V was trimmed by 3 bases and J by 4 bases, leaving 6 bases between them.

The gene calls are TRBV19 and TRBJ2-6, with TRBD1 identical over 7 bases. The CDR3 has 14 residues. Losses at the gene ends were 7 bases for V and 2 bases for J; bases not matched to a gene: 2. Germline V gene data show CDR1 as LNHDA and CDR2 as SQIVND (reference sequence). Here the CDR3 reads CASNQGAGANVLTF. CDR3 sequence (DNA): TGTGCCAGTAATCAGGGGGCTGGGGCCAACGTCCTGACTTTC.

CDR3 in amino acids: CASMHQGGNTGELFF. Here the CDR3 DNA reads TGCGCCAGCATGCACCAGGGAGGGAACACCGGGGAGCTGTTTTTT. The V call is TRBV5-1, the J call TRBJ2-2; tentative D call: TRBD2 (6 bases). The CDR3 loop spans 15 amino acids. Germline loops: CDR1 SGHRS, CDR2 YFSETQ. V shed 6 bases and J shed 1 base, with 13 bases lying between them.

The chain combines TRBV6-6 with TRBJ1-2; the D gene is possibly TRBD1 (6 bases). The V end was cut by 6 bases, the J end by 1 base, with 12 bases between. CDR1 is MNHNY and CDR2 is SVGAGI in the germline V gene (reference sequence). The CDR3 extends over 14 amino acids. The CDR3 here is CASSLGQSNYGYTF. In nucleotides, the CDR3 is TGTGCCAGCAGCCTCGGACAGAGTAACTATGGCTACACCTTC.

The rearrangement uses TRBV9 and TRBJ1-2; a weak D match, TRBD1 (5 bases). The V end lost 7 bases, the J end lost 4 bases, and 14 bases lay between the germline ends. The CDR3 covers 13 residues. Germline V lookup: CDR1 SGDLS, CDR2 YYNGEE. CDR3 nucleotide sequence: TGTGCCAGCTCCTCTACAGGTTCCTATGGCTACACCTTC. Translating it yields CASSSTGSYGYTF.

The chain recombines TRBV7-3 with TRBJ1-2, with D uncertain. Germline V lookup: CDR1 SGHTA, CDR2 FQGTGA. The CDR3 contains 14 residues. The ends were cut back, 5 bases at V and 7 bases at J, with 17 bases in the middle. The CDR3 sequence: CASSPPHVTVGYTF. DNA of the CDR3: TGTGCCAGCAGCCCCCCGCACGTTACGGTTGGCTACACCTTC.

Worth noting for this clone: At one boundary the junction diverges from the germline segment, which might be a read error. The rearrangement links TRBV6-1 to TRBJ1-2; tentatively, D is TRBD1 (6 bases). Germline values: CDR1 MNHNS, CDR2 SASEGT. The CDR3 consists of 11 residues. In DNA form, the CDR3 reads TGTGCCAGCATCGGGACACTTGATCTGATCTTC. This codes for CASIGTLDLIF.

V usage is TRBV28 and J usage is TRBJ2-5, with 10 bases that match TRBD1. The CDR3 sequence is 15 residues long. V lost 5 bases and J lost 5; bases outside the gene matches: 8. Germline loops: CDR1 MDHEN, CDR2 SYDVKM. The CDR3 loop is CASSTRQGATETQYF. CDR3 DNA: TGTGCCAGCAGTACCCGACAGGGGGCAACGGAGACCCAGTACTTC.

Note on this clone: A junction end diverges from the germline sequence, so it may reflect a read error. The chain joins TRBV28 to TRBJ1-5, with D unresolved. The length of the CDR3 is 12 residues. The germline gives CDR1 MDHEN, CDR2 SYDVKM. CDR3 coding DNA: TGTGCCATCAGTCCCCTGAATCAGCCCCAGCATTTT. It codes for CAISPLNQPQHF.

This chain joins TRBV29-1 and TRBJ2-1, with 11 bases identical to TRBD2. J was trimmed by 5 bases and V by 5 bases; bases with no gene match: 11. The CDR3 totals 16 residues. From germline, CDR1 is SQVTM and CDR2 ANQGSEA. This CDR3 is CSVSSGRYLAHNEQFF. In nucleotides, the CDR3 is TGCAGCGTTTCTAGCGGGAGGTACCTGGCGCACAATGAGCAGTTCTTC.

The CDR3 here is CASSVGAGSNYGYTF. The CDR3 nucleotides read TGTGCCAGCAGCGTAGGGGCAGGGTCTAACTATGGCTACACCTTC. The rearrangement joins TRBV9 to TRBJ1-2; tentatively, D is TRBD1 (5 bases). Germline CDR1 reads SGDLS; CDR2 reads YYNGEE. The CDR3 runs to 15 residues. The V end was cut by 0 bases, the J end by 0 bases, with 9 bases between.

The chain is built from TRBV5-1 and TRBJ1-5; 7 bases align to TRBD1. This CDR3 region has 13 residues. CDR1 and CDR2 (germline): SGHRS, YFSETQ. V dropped 3 bases and J dropped 7; count of bases not matched to a gene: 4. The CDR3 DNA reads as TGCGCCAGCAGCTCCAGGGGGGAACAGCCCCAGCATTTT. Translated, it gives CASSSRGEQPQHF. Together with reference TRBV5-1 and TRBJ1-5, the CDR3 gives the full variable domain: KAGVTQTPRYLIKTRGQQVTLSCSPISGHRSVSWYQQTPGQGLQFLFEYFSETQRNKGNFPGRFSGRQFSNSRSEMNVSTLELGDSALYLCASSSRGEQPQHFGDGTRLSIL.

This chain links TRBV25-1 with TRBJ2-7, with D hard to call. Trimming took 0 bases from V and 4 from J, leaving 10 bases between them. CDR3 length equals 14 residues. Germline V gene lookup returns CDR1 MGHDK and CDR2 SYGVNS. CDR3 loop: CASSEYRTAYEQYF. DNA for the CDR3: TGTGCCAGCAGTGAATATAGAACAGCATACGAGCAGTACTTC.

This chain joins TRBV14 and TRBJ1-1; D is undetermined. V was trimmed by 5 bases and J by 1 base, leaving 8 bases between them. The CDR3 contains 13 residues. CDR1 is SGHDN, CDR2 FVKESK, per germline. The CDR3 coding sequence is TGTGCCAGCAGCTTCGCAGGGAACACTGAAGCTTTCTTT. This gives the protein CASSFAGNTEAFF.

This clone was observed a few times. This CDR3 is CASSGLTPNYGYTF. CDR3 nucleotide sequence: TGTGCCAGCAGCGGCCTGACACCGAACTATGGCTACACCTTC. The chain employs TRBV6-1 and TRBJ1-2; the D is unclear. CDR1 is MNHNS, CDR2 SASEGT, per germline. Trimming left V 6 bases short and J 2 bases short, with 13 bases between. This CDR3 is 14 amino acids long.

This clone showed up just a few times. The chain couples TRBV12-5 to TRBJ2-1; perhaps TRBD1 as D (6 bases). The CDR3 totals 13 residues. Trimming removed 7 bases from V and 6 bases from J, with 13 bases in between. The V gene's germline CDR1 is LGHNT and CDR2 FRNRAP. This CDR3 is CASAGPQGNEQFF. In nucleotides, the CDR3 is TGTGCTAGTGCCGGACCACAGGGCAATGAGCAGTTCTTC.

This chain uses TRBV11-2 with TRBJ2-7; 7 positions agree with TRBD2. The germline gives CDR1 SGHAT, CDR2 FQNNGV. Trimming at V came to 1 base and at J to 3 bases, leaving 6 bases not matched to a gene. The CDR3 spans 15 residues. The CDR3 is CASSLVGAGFYEQYF. The CDR3, as DNA: TGTGCCAGCAGCTTAGTTGGAGCGGGATTCTACGAGCAGTACTTC.